The clone carrying this T cell receptor (beta chain) was detected many times. What it binds is not known. The same CDR3 also results from other DNA sequences found in this sample. This record comes from a study of T cells after posttransplantation cyclophosphamide. Overall study findings and caveats: After PTCy, TRB diversity resembled that of CNI/methotrexate controls. Skin or GI-infiltrating T cells shared few TRB sequences with blood. Donor-recipient repertoire similarity was low at 1-2 months, rising over year one.

The CDR3 is 14 residues long. V gave up 5 bases and J gave up 5 bases, with 15 bases separating them. Looked up from germline, CDR1 is MDHEN and CDR2 is SYDVKM. The data were produced by immunoSEQ multiplex PCR, yet TCRdb's version contains in-frame clones alone and is incomplete. The sample yields about 17,000 clones, without any singletons. Treatment was busulfan-fludarabine conditioning, a marrow graft, and cyclophosphamide on days +3 and +4. The chain combines TRBV28 with TRBJ2-5; D is unclear. The sample consisted of PBMCs, taken after allogeneic stem cell transplant with posttransplant cyclophosphamide. The clonotype comes from a female patient in her 30s who received an allogeneic stem cell transplant from a related donor, was CMV-positive, and had no GVHD. Some of the T cells may derive from the graft donor. CDR3 sequence: CASSAAGQVETQYF. CDR3 DNA: TGTGCCAGCAGTGCCGCAGGCCAAGTGGAGACCCAGTACTTC. The full variable domain, in which reference TRBV28 and TRBJ2-5 provide the parts outside the CDR3, is DVKVTQSSRYLVKRTGEKVFLECVQDMDHENMFWYRQDPGLGLRLIYFSYDVKMKEKGDIPEGYSVSREKKERFSLILESASTNQTSMYLCASSAAGQVETQYFGPGTRLLVL.